This T cell receptor beta chain derives from a study of blood T cell repertoires in COVID-19. This CDR3 region has 13 residues. From germline, CDR1 is MDHEN and CDR2 SYDVKM. J was trimmed by 6 bases and V by 5 bases; bases with no gene match: 1. Profiled with immunoSEQ multiplex PCR; TCRdb holds only in-frame clones, not every one. The table shows about 230,000 clones, with around 83% occurring only once. V and J are TRBV28 and TRBJ1-6; 7 nucleotides match TRBD1. This TCR came from a woman aged 45-65 years with acute or convalescent COVID-19. Sequencing was carried out using peripheral blood. The CDR3 DNA is TGTGCCAGCAGTCGACAGGGTAATTCACCCCTCCACTTT. Protein product: CASSRQGNSPLHF.